This record covers a single TCR beta chain. Trimming took 0 bases from V and 1 from J, leaving 7 bases between them. From germline, CDR1 is LNHDA and CDR2 SQIVND (reference sequence). This CDR3 has 15 amino acids. Measured with immunoSEQ multiplex PCR; TCRdb has only the in-frame clones, and not every one. The table shows roughly 40,000 clones, with more than 75% occurring only once. The sample is drawn from a study of blood T cell repertoires in COVID-19. The source is an elderly man with acute or convalescent COVID-19. The chain joins TRBV19 to TRBJ1-5, with D unresolved. The sequenced sample consisted of peripheral blood. The DNA for the CDR3 is TGTGCCAGTAGTATAGACAGCGGGAGCAATCAGCCCCAGCATTTT. Amino acid sequence: CASSIDSGSNQPQHF.